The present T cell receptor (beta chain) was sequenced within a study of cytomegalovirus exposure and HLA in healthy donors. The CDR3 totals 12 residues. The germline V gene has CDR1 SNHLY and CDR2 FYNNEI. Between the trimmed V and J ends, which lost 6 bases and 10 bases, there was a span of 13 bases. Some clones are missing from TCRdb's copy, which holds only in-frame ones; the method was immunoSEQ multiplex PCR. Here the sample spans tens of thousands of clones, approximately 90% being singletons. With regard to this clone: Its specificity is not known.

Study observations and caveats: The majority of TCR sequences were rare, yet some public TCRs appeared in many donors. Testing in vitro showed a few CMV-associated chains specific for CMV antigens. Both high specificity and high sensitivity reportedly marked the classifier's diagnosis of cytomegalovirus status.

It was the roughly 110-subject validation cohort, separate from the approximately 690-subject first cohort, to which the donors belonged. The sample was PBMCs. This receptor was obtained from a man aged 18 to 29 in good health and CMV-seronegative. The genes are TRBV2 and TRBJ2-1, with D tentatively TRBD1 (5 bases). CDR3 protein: CASRDNQREQFF. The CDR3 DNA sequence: TGTGCCAGCAGGGACAACCAAAGAGAGCAGTTCTTC.